These 9 T cell receptor beta chains were all obtained from the same sample, sequenced in a study of cytomegalovirus exposure and HLA in healthy donors. In the PCR, 60 Vbeta and 13 Jbeta primers were used. Only in-frame clones appear in the TCRdb table, and some are missing; sequencing was by immunoSEQ multiplex PCR. The sample carries about 190,000 clones, more than 65% recorded once. Sequences were obtained from PBMCs. These receptor sequences come from a woman aged 25 to 45 in good health and CMV-seropositive.

The chain joins TRBV5-4 to TRBJ2-7; possible D gene TRBD2, 5 bases. This CDR3 spans 14 amino acids. The ends were cut back, 0 bases at V and 3 bases at J, with 10 bases in the middle. Germline V gene sequence: CDR1 SGHNT, CDR2 YYREEE (reference sequence). CDR3 in amino acids: CASSLAGERYEQYF. The CDR3 DNA is TGTGCCAGCAGCTTGGCCGGGGAACGCTACGAGCAGTACTTC.

The gene calls are TRBV28 and TRBJ1-3; the D is unclear. The CDR3 runs to 15 residues. Trimming pared 2 bases from V and 3 bases from J, leaving 11 bases between. Per the germline V gene, CDR1 is MDHEN and CDR2 is SYDVKM. The CDR3 reads CASSLTAGLGNTIYF. CDR3 nucleotide sequence: TGTGCCAGCAGTTTAACGGCAGGTCTTGGAAACACCATATATTTT.

Only a few counts were recorded for this clone. The chain has TRBV29-1 and TRBJ2-1; 7 bases map to TRBD2. Germline V gene data show CDR1 as SQVTM and CDR2 as ANQGSEA. V lost 6 bases to trimming and J lost 1 base; unmatched junction nucleotides: 18. CDR3 length: 18 amino acids. The CDR3 loop is CSVQGGGRNFGSYNEQFF. CDR3 nucleotides: TGCAGCGTCCAAGGCGGGGGTCGCAACTTCGGTTCCTACAATGAGCAGTTCTTC.

The chain combines TRBV19 with TRBJ2-7; 9 bases are a match to TRBD1. The CDR3 runs to 15 residues. Per the germline V gene, CDR1 is LNHDA and CDR2 is SQIVND (reference sequence). The V gene end was trimmed by 6 bases and the J gene end by 5 bases; junction bases not matched to a gene: 11. CDR3: CASSQWGTGIHEQYF. The CDR3, as DNA: TGTGCCAGTAGCCAGTGGGGGACAGGGATCCACGAGCAGTACTTC.

In regard to this clone: Relative to the germline gene, one junction end is altered; a read error may explain this. J is TRBJ2-2 and V is TRBV7-6; 7 bases align to TRBD2. The CDR3 extends over 16 amino acids. Germline V CDR1 and CDR2: SGHVS, FNYEAQ. In nucleotides, the CDR3 is TGTGCCAGCAGCCTAGCGGACACTGTTTTAACCGGGGAGCTGTTTTTT. Its protein is CASSLADTVLTGELFF. The variable domain in full, with the rest retrieved from reference TRBV7-6 and TRBJ2-2, is GAGVSQSPRYKVTKRGQDVALRCDPISGHVSLYWYRQALGQGPEFLTYFNYEAQQDKSGLPNDRFSAERPEGSISTLTIQRTEQRDSAMYRCASSLADTVLTGELFFGEGSRLTVL.

V gene TRBV19 combines with J gene TRBJ2-7, with TRBD1 identical over 9 bases. Germline assignment: CDR1 LNHDA and CDR2 SQIVND (reference sequence). Germline trimming cut 5 bases from V and 3 bases from J; bases unmatched to any gene: 5. The CDR3 totals 14 residues. CDR3 residues: CASSRGTGNYEQYF. Here the CDR3 DNA reads TGTGCCAGTAGTCGCGGGACAGGGAACTACGAGCAGTACTTC. The variable domain in full, completed from reference TRBV19 and TRBJ2-7, reads DGGITQSPKYLFRKEGQNVTLSCEQNLNHDAMYWYRQDPGQGLRLIYYSQIVNDFQKGDIAEGYSVSREKKESFPLTVTSAQKNPTAFYLCASSRGTGNYEQYFGPGTRLTVT.

This chain connects TRBV18 to TRBJ2-5, with D possibly being TRBD1 (6 bases). V was shortened by 4 bases and J by 4 bases, with 19 bases between the two germline ends. The CDR3 has 16 residues. Germline assignment: CDR1 KGHSH and CDR2 LQKENI. This CDR3 reads CASSLLSGRGIETQYF. The DNA of the CDR3 is TGTGCCAGCTCACTTCTAAGTGGCAGGGGTATAGAGACCCAGTACTTC.

The CDR3 loop is CASSSTGGSGQPQHF. The CDR3 coding sequence is TGTGCCAGTAGTTCGACAGGGGGCTCCGGGCAGCCCCAGCATTTT. J is TRBJ1-5 and V is TRBV19, with 10 bases matching TRBD1. Germline loops: CDR1 LNHDA, CDR2 SQIVND (reference sequence). V was clipped by 5 bases and J by 7 bases; unmatched bases: 8. The length of the CDR3 is 15 residues.

The rearrangement joins TRBV28 to TRBJ2-1; TRBD2 is a possible D gene (6 bases). Trimming removed 5 bases at V and 0 bases at J, with 17 bases between. Germline CDR1 is MDHEN and CDR2 is SYDVKM. This CDR3 is built from 17 residues. CDR3 protein: CASSTPRRALSYNEQFF. Written as DNA, the CDR3 is TGTGCCAGCAGTACACCCCGGAGGGCCCTCTCCTACAATGAGCAGTTCTTC.